These 21 T cell receptor beta chains were sequenced from one sample in a study of control samples from healthy donors and cancer patients. Clones were read by immunoSEQ multiplex PCR, and TCRdb kept only the in-frame ones, dropping some. The data show 75,000 to 100,000 clones, roughly 91% seen once. The sequenced sample was blood. These receptors originate from a man over 45 in good health.

The chain uses TRBV11-2 and TRBJ2-6; 8 bases are a match to TRBD2. The CDR3 has 17 amino acids. Unmatched junction bases numbered 5, after V lost 3 bases and J lost 1 base. The germline CDR1 and CDR2 sequences are SGHAT and FQNNGV. The CDR3: CASSFQGTRSGANVLTF. The CDR3 bases are TGTGCCAGCAGCTTTCAGGGGACTAGGTCTGGGGCCAACGTCCTGACTTTC.

This sequence joins TRBV30 and TRBJ1-5; possibly TRBD1 for D (5 bases). CDR3 length: 13 amino acids. The germline V and J ends were trimmed by 1 base and 5 bases, with 9 bases remaining between them. Germline CDR1 GTSNPN, CDR2 SVGIG (reference sequence). The CDR3 nucleotides read TGTGCCTGGAGTGGGGGGTCCGATCAGCCCCAGCATTTT. Amino acids: CAWSGGSDQPQHF.

This clone has only one observation. The rearrangement links TRBV19 to TRBJ1-2; D is undetermined. Germline CDR1 is LNHDA and CDR2 is SQIVND (reference sequence). V was shortened by 6 bases and J by 6 bases, with 8 bases between the two germline ends. The CDR3 is made up of 11 amino acids. The CDR3 region has the DNA TGTGCCAGTAGCGTCGGTCATGGCTACACCTTC. This sequence encodes CASSVGHGYTF.

The CDR3 loop reads CASRDRDSNYGYTF. The CDR3 nucleotides read TGTGCCAGCCGGGACAGGGACTCTAACTATGGCTACACCTTC. The J gene is TRBJ1-2, the V gene TRBV6-6, with 9 bases fitting TRBD1. V trimming: 8 bases; J trimming: 0 bases; junction bases outside the gene matches: 4. The CDR3 runs 14 residues. Germline V lookup: CDR1 MNHNY, CDR2 SVGAGI (reference sequence).

The chain combines TRBV27 with TRBJ2-2; 11 nucleotides align to TRBD2. The CDR3 has 16 amino acids. V lost 4 bases and J lost 3; bases outside the gene matches: 4. Looked up from germline, CDR1 is MNHEY and CDR2 is SMNVEV (reference sequence). CDR3 amino acids: CASSSPSGGYTGELFF. Written as DNA, the CDR3 is TGTGCCAGCAGTTCCCCTAGCGGGGGGTACACCGGGGAGCTGTTTTTT.

The chain is built from TRBV19 and TRBJ2-7; 10 positions match TRBD1. Germline trimming cut 6 bases from V and 5 bases from J; bases unmatched to any gene: 10. This CDR3 comprises 15 residues. Germline lookup yields CDR1 LNHDA and CDR2 SQIVND (reference sequence). This CDR3 is CASSLRDRGKDEQYF. The CDR3 DNA reads TGTGCCAGTAGCCTTAGGGACAGGGGAAAGGACGAGCAGTACTTC.

V usage is TRBV3-1 (or the pseudogene TRBV3-2) and J usage is TRBJ1-3; tentative D call: TRBD1 (6 bases). Germline CDR1 LGHDT, CDR2 YNNKEL (reference sequence). V was clipped by 2 bases and J by 0 bases, with 14 bases between them. CDR3 length: 17 amino acids. For the CDR3, the DNA is TGTGCCAGCAGCCAACCAAGGACAGCCGCCTCTGGAAACACCATATATTTT. It translates to CASSQPRTAASGNTIYF.

The table lists this clone with a count of one. The V call is TRBV9, the J call TRBJ1-1; TRBD1 is a possible D gene (6 bases). The CDR3 is made up of 14 amino acids. Germline CDR1 and CDR2: SGDLS and YYNGEE. V lost 4 bases and J 2 bases, leaving 12 bases between the germline ends. CDR3 loop: CASSPTGPNTEAFF. The CDR3 nucleotides are TGTGCCAGCAGCCCAACAGGGCCCAACACTGAAGCTTTCTTT.

This clone was seen once. J is TRBJ1-2 and V is TRBV14; TRBD1 matches at 10 bases. The J segment lost 4 bases and the V segment lost 1 base, leaving 6 bases of the junction unmatched. The germline V gene has CDR1 SGHDN and CDR2 FVKESK. CDR3 length: 16 amino acids. CDR3: CASSQGDRGNFYGYTF. In DNA, the CDR3 is TGTGCCAGCAGCCAAGGGGACAGGGGCAATTTCTATGGCTACACCTTC.

V is TRBV5-1 and J is TRBJ2-5; 8 nucleotides match TRBD1. Germline trimming cut 0 bases from V and 4 bases from J; bases unmatched to any gene: 5. This CDR3 has 15 residues. Per the germline V gene, CDR1 is SGHRS and CDR2 is YFSETQ. The CDR3 protein is CASSLDAQGAETQYF. CDR3 DNA: TGCGCCAGCAGCTTGGATGCTCAGGGGGCAGAGACCCAGTACTTC.

The chain is built from TRBV15 and TRBJ1-1; D ambiguous. V was cut by 0 bases and J by 3 bases, with 5 bases left in between. The CDR3 is 13 residues long. Germline V gene lookup returns CDR1 LNHNV and CDR2 YYDKDF (reference sequence). CDR3 in DNA: TGTGCCACCAGCAGAGAAGACGACACTGAAGCTTTCTTT. Translating it yields CATSREDDTEAFF.

The chain has TRBV7-6 and TRBJ2-2; TRBD1 matches 7 bases. The CDR3 contains 16 residues. V shed 5 bases, J shed 3 bases, and the junction held 9 bases outside the gene matches. CDR1 SGHVS and CDR2 FNYEAQ come from the germline V gene. CDR3 DNA sequence: TGTGCCAGCAGCCTACAGGGGCGGGCGGACACCGGGGAGCTGTTTTTT. Translating gives CASSLQGRADTGELFF.

V and J are TRBV29-1 and TRBJ2-6; 8 nucleotides agree with TRBD1. Germline V gene data show CDR1 as SQVTM and CDR2 as ANQGSEA. V dropped 5 bases and J dropped 0; count of bases not matched to a gene: 9. The CDR3 totals 17 residues. The CDR3 spells CSVRTGTAFSGANVLTF. The CDR3 DNA reads as TGCAGCGTTCGGACAGGGACAGCATTCTCTGGGGCCAACGTCCTGACTTTC. The whole variable domain, remainder taken from reference TRBV29-1 and TRBJ2-6, is SAVISQKPSRDICQRGTSLTIQCQVDSQVTMMFWYRQQPGQSLTLIATANQGSEATYESGFVIDKFPISRPNLTFSTLTVSNMSPEDSSIYLCSVRTGTAFSGANVLTFGAGSRLTVL.

The chain is built from TRBV6-5 and TRBJ1-2; TRBD1 agrees at 9 bases. Germline-derived CDR1 and CDR2 are MNHEY and SVGAGI. The CDR3 runs 14 residues. Unmatched junction bases numbered 6, after V lost 5 bases and J lost 5 bases. The CDR3 sequence: CASSHRDRVYGYTF. The CDR3 region has the DNA TGTGCCAGCAGTCACCGGGACAGGGTTTATGGCTACACCTTC.

V is TRBV29-1 and J is TRBJ2-1; 8 bases align to TRBD2. The CDR3 contains 13 residues. Germline trimming cut 5 bases from V and 0 bases from J; bases unmatched to any gene: 0. Germline V gives CDR1 SQVTM, CDR2 ANQGSEA. The CDR3 DNA follows: TGCAGCGTTAGCGGGGGCTCCTACAATGAGCAGTTCTTC. Protein: CSVSGGSYNEQFF.

The CDR3 protein is CASSQDRSGTRNTEAFF. The CDR3 DNA is TGCGCCAGCAGCCAAGACAGGTCCGGGACTCGAAACACTGAAGCTTTCTTT. The V and J genes are TRBV4-1 and TRBJ1-1; D might be TRBD1 (5 bases). The CDR3 totals 17 residues. V gave up 0 bases and J gave up 2 bases, with 16 bases separating them. CDR1 and CDR2 from the germline V gene are MGHRA and YSYEKL.

The chain has TRBV3-1 (or the pseudogene TRBV3-2) and TRBJ2-3; D remains unclear. CDR1 LGHDT and CDR2 YNNKEL come from the germline V gene (reference sequence). Trimming removed 0 bases at V and 2 bases at J, with 9 bases between. CDR3 size: 15 residues. The CDR3 sequence: CASSQDSGNTDTQYF. In DNA form, the CDR3 reads TGTGCCAGCAGCCAAGATTCTGGGAACACAGATACGCAGTATTTT.

The DNA of the CDR3 is TGCAGCGGACAGGACAAAAACATTCAGTACTTC. It specifies CSGQDKNIQYF. The chain couples TRBV20-1 to TRBJ2-4; TRBD1 matches at 7 bases. Germline V gene sequence: CDR1 DFQATT, CDR2 SNEGSKA (reference sequence). The CDR3 is 11 amino acids.

CDR3 loop: CASSTRQGVSYTF. In DNA form, the CDR3 reads TGTGCCAGCAGCACCCGACAGGGAGTAAGTTACACCTTC. The J gene is TRBJ1-2, the V gene TRBV3-1 (or the pseudogene TRBV3-2); 7 bases fit TRBD1. V lost 5 bases, J lost 11 bases, and 11 bases stayed unmatched. The CDR3 has 13 residues. In germline, CDR1 is LGHDT, CDR2 YNNKEL (reference sequence).

The chain combines TRBV5-5 with TRBJ1-4, with a weak D call TRBD1 (5 bases). Trimming removed 3 bases from V and 7 bases from J, with 13 bases in between. CDR1 is SGHKS and CDR2 is YYEKEE in the germline V gene (reference sequence). The CDR3 consists of 14 residues. The CDR3 sequence is CASSSSGGGEKLFF. CDR3 coding DNA: TGTGCCAGCAGCTCCTCGGGGGGTGGTGAAAAACTGTTTTTT.

This clone is a singleton in its sample. V usage is TRBV7-3 and J usage is TRBJ2-2; TRBD2 matches at 11 bases. V dropped 5 bases and J dropped 2; count of bases not matched to a gene: 4. Germline V gives CDR1 SGHTA, CDR2 FQGTGA. CDR3 length: 16 residues. CDR3 coding DNA: TGTGCCAGCAGCCCTAGCGGGGGGCCTAACACCGGGGAGCTGTTTTTT. It specifies CASSPSGGPNTGELFF.